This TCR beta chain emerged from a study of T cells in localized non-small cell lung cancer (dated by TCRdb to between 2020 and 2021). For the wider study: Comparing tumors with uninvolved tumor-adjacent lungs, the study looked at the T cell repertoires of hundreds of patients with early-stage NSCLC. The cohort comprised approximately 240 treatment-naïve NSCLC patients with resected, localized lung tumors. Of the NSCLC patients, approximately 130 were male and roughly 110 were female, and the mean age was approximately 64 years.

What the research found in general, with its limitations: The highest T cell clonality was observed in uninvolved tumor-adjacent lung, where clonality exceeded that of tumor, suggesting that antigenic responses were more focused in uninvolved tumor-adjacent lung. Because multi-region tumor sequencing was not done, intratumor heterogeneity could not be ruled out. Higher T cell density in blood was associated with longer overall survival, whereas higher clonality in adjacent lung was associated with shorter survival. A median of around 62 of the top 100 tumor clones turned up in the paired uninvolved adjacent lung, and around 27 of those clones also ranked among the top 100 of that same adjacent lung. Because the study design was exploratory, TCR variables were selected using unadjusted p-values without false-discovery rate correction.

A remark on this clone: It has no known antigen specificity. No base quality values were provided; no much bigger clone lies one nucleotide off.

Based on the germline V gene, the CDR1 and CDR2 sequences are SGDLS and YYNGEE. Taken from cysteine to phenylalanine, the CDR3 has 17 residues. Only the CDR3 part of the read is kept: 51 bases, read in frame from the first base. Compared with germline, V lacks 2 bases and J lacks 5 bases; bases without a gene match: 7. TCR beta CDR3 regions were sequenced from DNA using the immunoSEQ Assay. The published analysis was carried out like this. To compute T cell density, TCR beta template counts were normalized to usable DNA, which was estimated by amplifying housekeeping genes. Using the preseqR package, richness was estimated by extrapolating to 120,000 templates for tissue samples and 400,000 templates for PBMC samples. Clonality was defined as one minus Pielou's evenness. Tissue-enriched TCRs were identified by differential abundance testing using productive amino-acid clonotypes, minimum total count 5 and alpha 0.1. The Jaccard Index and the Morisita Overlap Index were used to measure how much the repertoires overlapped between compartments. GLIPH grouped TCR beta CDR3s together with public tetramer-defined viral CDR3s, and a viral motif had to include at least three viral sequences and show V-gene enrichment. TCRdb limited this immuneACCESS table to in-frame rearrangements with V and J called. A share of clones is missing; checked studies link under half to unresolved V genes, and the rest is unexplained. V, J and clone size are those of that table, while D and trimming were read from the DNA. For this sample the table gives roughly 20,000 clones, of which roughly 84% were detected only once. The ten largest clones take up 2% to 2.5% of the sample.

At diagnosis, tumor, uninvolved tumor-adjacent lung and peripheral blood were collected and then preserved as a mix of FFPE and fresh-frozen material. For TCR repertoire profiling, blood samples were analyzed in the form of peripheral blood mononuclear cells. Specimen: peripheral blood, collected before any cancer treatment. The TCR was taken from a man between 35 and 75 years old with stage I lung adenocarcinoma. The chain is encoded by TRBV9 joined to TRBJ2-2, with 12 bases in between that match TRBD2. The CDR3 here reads CASSVSLAGGRTGELFF. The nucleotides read TGTGCCAGCAGCGTTAGTCTAGCGGGGGGGCGTACCGGGGAGCTGTTTTTT.